The 28 T cell receptor gamma chains below all came from one sample that was sequenced in a study of intestinal T cells in coeliac disease. Roughly 10 formalin-fixed paraffin-embedded scrolls, each 5 µm thick, supplied each case's genomic DNA. Using approximately 200 ng of biopsy DNA, TRG was amplified with LymphoTrack primers. TCRdb redid clone calling on the multiplex PCR reads using CATT. Of nearly 750 gamma-chain clones in the sample, 50% were seen once. The sequencing sample was made of a duodenal biopsy. The receptor source for this set is a human donor with celiac disease.

This clone qualifies as large. The gene calls are TRGV9 and TRGJ1 or TRGJ2. The CDR3 length is 12 residues. CDR1 and CDR2 from the germline V gene are GITISATS and ISYDGTV (reference sequence). V dropped 0 bases and J dropped 10; count of bases not matched to a gene: 6. CDR3 loop: CALWEVLLKKLF. The CDR3, as DNA: TGTGCCTTGTGGGAGGTGCTCCTCAAGAAACTCTTT.

The V gene is TRGV3, the J gene TRGJP2. Losses at the gene ends were 0 bases for V and 12 bases for J; bases not matched to a gene: 10. CDR3 length: 14 amino acids. Germline lookup yields CDR1 VTNTFY and CDR2 YDVSTARD (reference sequence). The CDR3 DNA is TGTGCCACCTGGGACAGGAGGGTGATTCGGATCAAGACGTTT. Translation gives CATWDRRVIRIKTF.

A note on this clone: This clone may be a read error of a much larger clone one base away. The sample holds other DNA sequences that translate to the same CDR3. This sequence joins TRGV2 and TRGJ1 or TRGJ2. The J segment lost 3 bases and the V segment lost 0 bases, leaving 2 bases of the junction unmatched. Germline V gene sequence: CDR1 EGSNGY, CDR2 YDSYNSKV. The CDR3 covers 13 residues. CDR3 residues: CATWDGRYYKKLF. The CDR3 region has the DNA TGTGCCACCTGGGACGGGCGTTATTATAAGAAACTCTTT.

This clone was recorded once. The chain joins TRGV3 to TRGJ1 or TRGJ2. The germline gives CDR1 VTNTFY, CDR2 YDVSTARD (reference sequence). The trim removed 0 bases at V and 1 base at J, leaving 9 bases unmatched. The CDR3 is 16 amino acids. The CDR3 sequence is CATWDRPVGNYYKKLF. Here the CDR3 DNA reads TGTGCCACCTGGGACAGGCCGGTTGGAAATTATTATAAGAAACTCTTT.

With regard to this clone: This clone may be a read error of a much larger clone one base away. Other DNA variants within this sample encode the same CDR3. V and J are TRGV3 and TRGJ1 or TRGJ2. V dropped 4 bases and J dropped 11; count of bases not matched to a gene: 14. Germline values: CDR1 VTNTFY, CDR2 YDVSTARD (reference sequence). The CDR3 runs 13 residues. CDR3 bases: TGTGCCACCTGGGATAGGCAACTTAGCGAGAAACTCTTT. Amino acid sequence: CATWDRQLSEKLF.

V and J are TRGV3 and TRGJP2. The J segment lost 8 bases and the V segment lost 5 bases, leaving 5 bases of the junction unmatched. CDR1 is VTNTFY and CDR2 is YDVSTARD in the germline V gene (reference sequence). There are 12 residues in the CDR3. CDR3 region: CATWAPDWIKTF. CDR3 nucleotides: TGTGCCACCTGGGCCCCCGATTGGATCAAGACGTTT.

In this sample, this clone turned up a few times. TCRdb pairs this DNA with a much larger clone's protein that differs at residue 10, likely a read error; the protein shown was translated from the DNA. V usage is TRGV3 and J usage is TRGJP2. The CDR3 sequence is 13 residues long. The germline CDR1 and CDR2 sequences are VTNTFY and YDVSTARD (reference sequence). The DNA of the CDR3 is TGTGCCACCTGGGACAGGCTCAATTGGACCAAGACGTTT. Translating gives CATWDRLNWTKTF.

Note on this clone: This may be a read error, as it is one base from a much larger clone. This sample includes further DNA sequences coding for the same CDR3. The chain combines TRGV9 with TRGJ1 or TRGJ2. Germline lookup yields CDR1 GITISATS and CDR2 ISYDGTV (reference sequence). The CDR3 length is 9 residues. The CDR3 protein is CALCNKKLF. The CDR3 DNA sequence: TGTGCCTTGTGCAATAAGAAGCTCTTT.

This clone was seen only a few times. This chain links TRGV2 with TRGJ1 or TRGJ2. This CDR3 spans 14 amino acids. V lost 0 bases to trimming and J lost 8 bases; unmatched junction nucleotides: 10. CDR1 EGSNGY and CDR2 YDSYNSKV come from the germline V gene. This chain's CDR3 is CATWDGSKGNKKLF. As DNA, the CDR3 is TGTGCCACCTGGGACGGGTCCAAGGGAAATAAGAAACTCTTT.

With respect to this clone: Other DNA sequences in the same sample also yield this CDR3. The chain has TRGV5 and TRGJ1 or TRGJ2. V dropped 0 bases and J dropped 13; count of bases not matched to a gene: 15. CDR1 and CDR2 (germline): VINAFY, YDVSNSKD. This CDR3 comprises 14 residues. The DNA of the CDR3 is TGTGCCACCTGGGACAGGCTAGAAGATATAAGAAAACTCTTT. Translated, it gives CATWDRLEDIRKLF.

The chain has TRGV10 and TRGJP2. TRGV10 counts as an open reading frame of uncertain function. Trimming took 10 bases from V and 3 from J; bases not matched to a gene: 15. CDR3 length: 16 residues. The CDR3 region has the DNA TGTGCTGCGTTGACAAATACGCGCGGTAGTGATTGGATCAAGACGTTT. Amino acids: CAALTNTRGSDWIKTF.

The gene calls are TRGV4 and TRGJ1 or TRGJ2. The germline CDR1 and CDR2 sequences are EGSTGY and YDSYTSSV. The CDR3 spans 12 residues. The J segment lost 6 bases and the V segment lost 4 bases, leaving 6 bases of the junction unmatched. CDR3 loop: CATWDLRYKKLF. The CDR3 region has the DNA TGTGCCACCTGGGACCTCCGTTATAAGAAACTCTTT.

In the case of this clone: The DNA is left out, because the CDR3 cannot be placed on it with certainty; the CDR3 is given as TCRdb lists it. V usage is TRGV9 and J usage is TRGJ1 or TRGJ2. Germline loops: CDR1 GITISATS, CDR2 ISYDGTV (reference sequence). Ends included, the CDR3 has 16 residues. The CDR3 is CALWEVGETLWQWKVF.

V is TRGV2 and J is TRGJP1. The CDR3 has 15 residues. After removal of 10 bases from V and 0 bases from J, the junction contained 11 bases not matched to a gene. Germline values: CDR1 EGSNGY, CDR2 YDSYNSKV. The CDR3 loop reads CATGTGYTTGWFKIF. CDR3 DNA sequence: TGTGCCACTGGGACGGGTTATACCACTGGTTGGTTCAAGATATTT.

The J gene is TRGJ1 or TRGJ2, the V gene TRGV10. TRGV10 is classed as an ORF, of uncertain function. CDR3 length: 16 amino acids. V was clipped by 10 bases and J by 7 bases; unmatched bases: 23. The DNA for the CDR3 is TGTGCTGCGTTGGGATTATGGGCCCGGATGAAGTATAAGAAACTCTTT. This codes for CAALGLWARMKYKKLF.

This clone has more than one count but fewer than ten. This chain joins TRGV8 and TRGJ1 or TRGJ2. Germline loops: CDR1 VENAVY, CDR2 YDSYNSRV. The CDR3 covers 13 residues. In nucleotides, the CDR3 is TGTGCACCTGGGCCCCTCGGCGGTTATAAGAAACTCTTT. It codes for CAPGPLGGYKKLF.

To note about this clone: The sample holds other DNA sequences that translate to the same CDR3. The chain carries TRGV10 and TRGJP2. TRGV10 is an open reading frame whose function is uncertain. This CDR3 region has 21 residues. After removal of 11 bases from V and 0 bases from J, the junction contained 28 bases not matched to a gene. The DNA of the CDR3 is TGTGCTGCGGTGGCCGGTCTTTACCCCCCGCCAGCTTATAGTAGTGATTGGATCAAGACGTTT. As protein: CAAVAGLYPPPAYSSDWIKTF.

This clone was seen a few times. The TCRdb record carries a much larger clone's protein, which differs from this DNA's translation at residue 5; a read error is the likely cause, and the protein listed here is the DNA translation. The CDR3 nucleotides read TGTGCCACCTGGTTCCGTAGTAGTGATTGGATCAAGACGTTT. Protein sequence: CATWFRSSDWIKTF. V is TRGV3 and J is TRGJP2. Germline V gene sequence: CDR1 VTNTFY, CDR2 YDVSTARD (reference sequence). J gave up 1 base and V 6 bases, and 5 bases lay outside the gene matches. The CDR3 is made up of 14 amino acids.

This clone was counted only a few times. J is TRGJP1 and V is TRGV11. TRGV11 has ORF status, its function being uncertain. The CDR3 contains 17 residues. Trimming removed 4 bases from V and 2 bases from J; junction bases left unmatched: 10. The CDR3: CACWISRPMTTGWFKIF. The CDR3 bases are TGTGCCTGCTGGATTAGCCGACCCATGACCACTGGTTGGTTCAAGATATTT.

The chain combines TRGV2 with TRGJ1 or TRGJ2. V dropped 0 bases and J dropped 13; count of bases not matched to a gene: 15. CDR1 is EGSNGY, CDR2 YDSYNSKV, per germline. This CDR3 has 14 residues. CDR3 sequence: CATWDGPREIRKLF. The CDR3 DNA reads TGTGCCACCTGGGACGGGCCAAGGGAAATAAGAAAACTCTTT.

The chain couples TRGV10 to TRGJP1. TRGV10 is reported as an ORF; its role is uncertain. The V gene end was trimmed by 8 bases and the J gene end by 7 bases; junction bases not matched to a gene: 17. The CDR3 length is 16 residues. The CDR3, as DNA: TGTGCTGCGTGGGATTATGGCCGGCAAAGTGGTTGGTTCAAGATATTT. Translation gives CAAWDYGRQSGWFKIF.

The genes are TRGV8 and TRGJ1 or TRGJ2. Germline-derived CDR1 and CDR2 are VENAVY and YDSYNSRV. V dropped 11 bases and J dropped 10; count of bases not matched to a gene: 23. The CDR3 loop spans 14 amino acids. CDR3 sequence reads: CAILGVLLGGKKLF. As DNA, the CDR3 is TGTGCCATCCTGGGAGTACTTCTAGGGGGGAAGAAACTCTTT.

In its sample, this clone is large. The V and J genes are TRGV8 and TRGJP1. With V trimmed by 0 bases and J by 4 bases, 2 bases remained unmatched. In germline, CDR1 is VENAVY, CDR2 YDSYNSRV. The length of the CDR3 is 14 residues. The CDR3 sequence: CATWDRNTGWFKIF. The CDR3 DNA reads TGTGCCACCTGGGATAGGAACACTGGTTGGTTCAAGATATTT.

V and J are TRGV8 and TRGJ1 or TRGJ2. Germline CDR1 is VENAVY and CDR2 is YDSYNSRV. This CDR3 comprises 11 residues. Trimming at V came to 9 bases and at J to 7 bases, leaving 9 bases not matched to a gene. The CDR3 DNA reads TGTGCCACCGTGGGATACTATAAGAAACTCTTT. Encoded protein: CATVGYYKKLF.

CDR3 coding DNA: TGTGCCACCTTGGGACAGGCTAGAAGATATAAGAAACTCTTT. Amino acids: CATLGQARRYKKLF. This chain uses TRGV5 with TRGJ1 or TRGJ2. CDR1 and CDR2 from the germline V gene are VINAFY and YDVSNSKD. V dropped 8 bases and J dropped 7; count of bases not matched to a gene: 17. The CDR3 has 14 residues.

J is TRGJ1 or TRGJ2 and V is TRGV3. J gave up 7 bases and V 7 bases, and 7 bases lay outside the gene matches. The CDR3 is 11 residues long. Germline loops: CDR1 VTNTFY, CDR2 YDVSTARD (reference sequence). CDR3 coding DNA: TGTGCCACCTGTTTGTTATATAAGAAACTCTTT. Its translation is CATCLLYKKLF.

This clone was counted between two and nine times. The mismatch at residue 3 between this DNA's translation and the TCRdb protein of a much larger clone likely reflects a read error; the protein shown is translated from the DNA. The V and J genes are TRGV4 and TRGJ1 or TRGJ2. CDR1 and CDR2 from the germline V gene are EGSTGY and YDSYTSSV. The CDR3 runs to 14 residues. CDR3 DNA sequence: TGTGCCGCCTGGGATGGATTGGGTTATTATAAGAAACTCTTT. Translating it yields CAAWDGLGYYKKLF.

The J gene is TRGJ1 or TRGJ2, the V gene TRGV3. CDR3 length equals 14 residues. Trimming removed 5 bases from V and 4 bases from J; junction bases left unmatched: 11. CDR1 is VTNTFY, CDR2 YDVSTARD, per germline (reference sequence). DNA of the CDR3: TGTGCCACCTGGGGGGGCCCATTATATTATAAGAAACTCTTT. It translates to CATWGGPLYYKKLF.